What follows are 23 T cell receptor beta chains derived from one specimen sequenced in a study of blood T cell repertoires in COVID-19. Clones were sequenced by immunoSEQ multiplex PCR, and TCRdb holds only the in-frame ones, with some missing. The sample records about 68,000 clones, approximately 84% being singletons. Sequencing was carried out using peripheral blood. These receptor sequences come from a middle-aged man with active COVID-19.

V usage is TRBV7-9 and J usage is TRBJ1-2, with D possibly being TRBD1 (6 bases). V was clipped by 3 bases and J by 2 bases, with 22 bases between them. Germline lookup yields CDR1 SEHNR and CDR2 FQNEAQ (reference sequence). This CDR3 has 18 amino acids. The CDR3 nucleotides are TGTGCCAGCAGCTTTTTCGGCCCGGTGGACAGCCTGAACTATGGCTACACCTTC. This encodes CASSFFGPVDSLNYGYTF.

This clone came up once. V and J are TRBV6-6 and TRBJ2-1; 9 bases are shared with TRBD1. Germline CDR1 reads MNHNY; CDR2 reads SVGAGI (reference sequence). This CDR3 spans 16 amino acids. The ends lost 0 bases at V and 6 bases at J; junction bases unmatched: 6. CDR3 loop: CASSYSGQGGINEQFF. The CDR3 DNA sequence: TGTGCCAGCAGTTACTCGGGACAGGGAGGAATCAATGAGCAGTTCTTC.

V is TRBV20-1 and J is TRBJ2-7; no clear D. V lost 7 bases and J lost 0, with 7 bases in between. The CDR3 is made up of 11 amino acids. Germline-derived CDR1 and CDR2 are DFQATT and SNEGSKA (reference sequence). The CDR3 DNA reads TGCAGTGGCGAGTACTCCTACGAGCAGTACTTC. It codes for CSGEYSYEQYF.

This chain's CDR3 is CATSRGHSGYTF. The CDR3 DNA is TGTGCCACCAGCAGAGGTCATAGTGGCTACACCTTC. The chain employs TRBV15 and TRBJ1-2; D uncertain. CDR1 LNHNV and CDR2 YYDKDF come from the germline V gene (reference sequence). The CDR3 runs to 12 residues. V lost 1 base and J lost 7, with 7 bases in between.

This clone was observed a handful of times. This chain uses TRBV7-2 with TRBJ1-6; D perhaps matches TRBD1 (5 bases). V lost 4 bases to trimming and J lost 7 bases, with 11 bases between them. Germline V gives CDR1 SGHTA, CDR2 FQGNSA. The CDR3 sequence is 14 residues long. CDR3 in DNA: TGTGCCAGCAGCTCGACAGTGCCCAATTCACCCCTCCACTTT. Its protein is CASSSTVPNSPLHF. The full variable domain, with the rest looked up from reference TRBV7-2 and TRBJ1-6, is GAGVSQSPSNKVTEKGKDVELRCDPISGHTALYWYRQSLGQGLEFLIYFQGNSAPDKSGLPSDRFSAERTGGSVSTLTIQRTQQEDSAVYLCASSSTVPNSPLHFGNGTRLTVT.

J is TRBJ1-6 and V is TRBV19, with TRBD1 as a possible D gene (6 bases). From germline, CDR1 is LNHDA and CDR2 SQIVND (reference sequence). V was trimmed by 4 bases and J by 5 bases, leaving 12 bases between them. The CDR3 spans 15 residues. The CDR3 reads CASSTDRTHNSPLHF. The CDR3 nucleotides read TGTGCCAGTAGTACTGACAGGACTCATAATTCACCCCTCCACTTT.

The rearrangement uses TRBV6-2 or TRBV6-3 and TRBJ1-6; D is ambiguous. Trimming pared 3 bases from V and 0 bases from J, leaving 6 bases between. Germline V gene data show CDR1 as MNHEY and CDR2 as SVGEGT. The CDR3 covers 15 residues. CDR3 sequence reads: CASSYGGSYNSPLHF. DNA for the CDR3: TGTGCCAGCAGTTATGGAGGCTCCTATAATTCACCCCTCCACTTT.

CDR3 bases: TGTGCCAGCAGCGAGCATAGGGGGCAAGAGACCCAGTACTTC. Translated, it gives CASSEHRGQETQYF. This chain links TRBV7-8 with TRBJ2-5; D is perhaps TRBD1 (6 bases). This CDR3 has 14 amino acids. Trimming took 5 bases from V and 2 from J, leaving 12 bases between them. The germline V gene has CDR1 SGHVS and CDR2 FQNEAQ.

The V and J genes are TRBV30 and TRBJ1-6; TRBD1 is a possible D gene (5 bases). Trimming shortened V by 4 bases and J by 4 bases, and 5 bases separated the two germline ends. Germline values: CDR1 GTSNPN, CDR2 SVGIG (reference sequence). The CDR3 covers 12 residues. The CDR3 loop reads CAWTGYNSPLHF. CDR3 DNA: TGTGCCTGGACAGGGTATAATTCACCCCTCCACTTT.

Here the CDR3 reads CAWSGGQDNSPLHF. The DNA of the CDR3 is TGTGCCTGGAGTGGGGGACAGGACAATTCACCCCTCCACTTT. This chain connects TRBV30 to TRBJ1-6; 8 bases are shared with TRBD1. CDR3 size: 14 residues. V was pared by 1 base and J by 7 bases, with 3 bases of the junction left unmatched. Germline V lookup: CDR1 GTSNPN, CDR2 SVGIG (reference sequence).

The CDR3 DNA is TGTGCCAGCAGCCATTACCCGGGATCAGGAACCTTTAACTATGGCTACACCTTC. It yields the protein CASSHYPGSGTFNYGYTF. V and J are TRBV3-1 (or the pseudogene TRBV3-2) and TRBJ1-2; D is undetermined. CDR1 LGHDT and CDR2 YNNKEL come from the germline V gene (reference sequence). This CDR3 is built from 18 residues. Trimming cost V 3 bases and J 1 base, with 21 bases left between them.

J is TRBJ1-5 and V is TRBV30, with TRBD1 identical over 7 bases. The trim removed 3 bases at V and 3 bases at J, leaving 8 bases unmatched. This CDR3 is built from 15 residues. Germline V gene sequence: CDR1 GTSNPN, CDR2 SVGIG (reference sequence). CDR3 sequence reads: CAWSHTDRANQPQHF. CDR3 nucleotide sequence: TGTGCCTGGAGCCATACTGACAGGGCCAATCAGCCCCAGCATTTT.

The J gene is TRBJ1-1, the V gene TRBV5-1; D is perhaps TRBD1 (5 bases). The V end lost 1 base, the J end lost 4 bases, and 17 bases lay between the germline ends. The CDR3 is 16 residues long. Germline assignment: CDR1 SGHRS and CDR2 YFSETQ. As DNA, the CDR3 is TGCGCCAGCAGCTTGAATCCGACGGGGGAGGGCACTGAAGCTTTCTTT. Translating it yields CASSLNPTGEGTEAFF.

The rearrangement joins TRBV15 to TRBJ2-7, with D tentatively TRBD1 (5 bases). The CDR3 has 14 amino acids. Per germline, CDR1 LNHNV and CDR2 YYDKDF (reference sequence). Trimming took 0 bases from V and 7 from J, leaving 13 bases between them. The CDR3 reads CATSRDPGRGEQYF. The DNA of the CDR3 is TGTGCCACCAGCAGAGATCCGGGTAGGGGTGAGCAGTACTTC.

This chain joins TRBV5-4 and TRBJ2-2; D unresolved. Germline CDR1 SGHNT, CDR2 YYREEE (reference sequence). The CDR3 covers 13 residues. Trimming stripped 3 bases from V and 5 bases from J, with 8 bases between. The CDR3, as DNA: TGTGCCAGCAGCTCAGGTTCAACCGGGGAGCTGTTTTTT. Translated, it gives CASSSGSTGELFF.

This chain uses TRBV7-2 with TRBJ2-2; TRBD2 matches at 9 bases. The germline V gene encodes CDR1 SGHTA and CDR2 FQGNSA. With 5 bases clipped from V and 6 bases from J, the junction kept 7 bases outside the gene matches. The CDR3 contains 15 residues. The CDR3 DNA reads as TGTGCCAGCAGCCCCGGGACTAGCACCCCCGGGGAGCTGTTTTTT. It translates to CASSPGTSTPGELFF.

The V and J genes are TRBV30 and TRBJ2-1; D not resolved. V dropped 4 bases and J dropped 6 bases, with 16 bases sitting between them. Germline lookup yields CDR1 GTSNPN and CDR2 SVGIG (reference sequence). CDR3 length: 14 residues. CDR3 DNA sequence: TGTGCCTGGACCCATAGTCTCTCACTCAATGAGCAGTTCTTC. Residues: CAWTHSLSLNEQFF.

The rearrangement joins TRBV28 to TRBJ1-1; D may be TRBD1 (6 bases). The CDR3 is 14 amino acids. Germline V gives CDR1 MDHEN, CDR2 SYDVKM. Trimming took off 2 bases at V and 6 bases at J, with 13 bases between the two ends. CDR3 sequence reads: CASSLGGAGAEAFF. The CDR3 DNA follows: TGTGCCAGCAGTTTAGGGGGGGCGGGTGCTGAAGCTTTCTTT. The variable domain in full, completed from reference TRBV28 and TRBJ1-1, reads DVKVTQSSRYLVKRTGEKVFLECVQDMDHENMFWYRQDPGLGLRLIYFSYDVKMKEKGDIPEGYSVSREKKERFSLILESASTNQTSMYLCASSLGGAGAEAFFGQGTRLTVV.

The chain uses TRBV11-2 and TRBJ1-6; D is unresolved. The germline V gene encodes CDR1 SGHAT and CDR2 FQNNGV. The CDR3 is made up of 16 amino acids. The V and J ends lost 5 bases and 8 bases respectively, with 19 bases between them. DNA for the CDR3: TGTGCCAGCAGCCCTCGGTCATTTCTTTCGGATTCACCCCTCCACTTT. Translation gives CASSPRSFLSDSPLHF.

The chain has TRBV4-1 and TRBJ1-1; possibly TRBD1 for D (6 bases). There are 14 residues in the CDR3. V was clipped by 5 bases and J by 9 bases, with 19 bases between them. Germline V gene lookup returns CDR1 MGHRA and CDR2 YSYEKL. The chain's CDR3 is CASSSPDRGAKAFF. Here the CDR3 DNA reads TGCGCCAGCAGCAGCCCGGACAGAGGGGCCAAAGCTTTCTTT.

V gene TRBV5-5 combines with J gene TRBJ2-7; D perhaps matches TRBD2 (5 bases). V was trimmed by 0 bases and J by 9 bases, leaving 19 bases between them. The CDR3 consists of 15 residues. From germline, CDR1 is SGHKS and CDR2 YYEKEE (reference sequence). The CDR3 spells CASSLASLTAGVQYF. DNA of the CDR3: TGTGCCAGCAGCTTGGCCTCACTTACAGCCGGGGTGCAGTACTTC.

This rearrangement joins TRBV11-3 to TRBJ2-1; D is uncertain. The CDR3 runs 14 residues. V was cut by 3 bases and J by 9 bases, with 15 bases left in between. From germline, CDR1 is SGHNT and CDR2 YENEEA. CDR3 DNA: TGTGCCAGCAGCTTTGGTCACACCGGCGGTGAGCAGTTCTTC. It specifies CASSFGHTGGEQFF.

This clone came up once. The V gene is TRBV27, the J gene TRBJ1-5, with D perhaps TRBD1 (6 bases). The V gene lost 5 bases and the J gene lost 0 bases, with 23 bases spanning the gap. Germline values: CDR1 MNHEY, CDR2 SMNVEV (reference sequence). The CDR3 is made up of 19 amino acids. The chain's CDR3 is CASSPSGRGPENSNQPQHF. The CDR3 nucleotides read TGTGCCAGCAGTCCCTCCGGCAGGGGACCTGAGAATAGCAATCAGCCCCAGCATTTT.